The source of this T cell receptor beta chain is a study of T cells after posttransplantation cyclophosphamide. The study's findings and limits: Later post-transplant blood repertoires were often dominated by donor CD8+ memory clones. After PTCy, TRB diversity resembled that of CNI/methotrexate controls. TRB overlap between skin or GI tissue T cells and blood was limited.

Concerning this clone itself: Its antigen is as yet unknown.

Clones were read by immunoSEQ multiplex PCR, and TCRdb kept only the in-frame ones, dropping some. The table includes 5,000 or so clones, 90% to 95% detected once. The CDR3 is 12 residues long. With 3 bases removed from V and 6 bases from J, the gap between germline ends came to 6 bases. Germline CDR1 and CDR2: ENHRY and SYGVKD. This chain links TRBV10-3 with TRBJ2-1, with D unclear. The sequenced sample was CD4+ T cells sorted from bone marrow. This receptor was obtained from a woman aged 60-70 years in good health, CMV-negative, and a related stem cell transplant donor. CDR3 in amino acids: CAISDPLNEQFF. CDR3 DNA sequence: TGTGCCATCAGTGACCCACTCAATGAGCAGTTCTTC.